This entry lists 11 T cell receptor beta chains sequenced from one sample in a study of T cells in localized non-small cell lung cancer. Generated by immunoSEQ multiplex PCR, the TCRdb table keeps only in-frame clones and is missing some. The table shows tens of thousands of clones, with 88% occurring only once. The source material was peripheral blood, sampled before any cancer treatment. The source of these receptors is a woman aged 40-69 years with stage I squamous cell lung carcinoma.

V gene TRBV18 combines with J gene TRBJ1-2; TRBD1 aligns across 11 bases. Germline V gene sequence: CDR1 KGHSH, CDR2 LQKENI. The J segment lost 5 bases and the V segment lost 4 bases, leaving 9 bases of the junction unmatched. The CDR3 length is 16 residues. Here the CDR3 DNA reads TGTGCCAGCTCACTTAGCGGACAGGGGGCCTTTTATGGCTACACCTTC. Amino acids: CASSLSGQGAFYGYTF.

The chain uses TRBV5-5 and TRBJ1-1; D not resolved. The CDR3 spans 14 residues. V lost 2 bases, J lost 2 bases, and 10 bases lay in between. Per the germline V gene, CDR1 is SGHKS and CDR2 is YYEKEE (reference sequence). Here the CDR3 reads CASSFGNLNTEAFF. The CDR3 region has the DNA TGTGCCAGCAGCTTCGGGAACCTTAACACTGAAGCTTTCTTT.

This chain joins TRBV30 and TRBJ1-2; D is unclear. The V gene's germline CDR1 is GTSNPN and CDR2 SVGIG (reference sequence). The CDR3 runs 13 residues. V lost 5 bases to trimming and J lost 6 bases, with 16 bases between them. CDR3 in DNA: TGTGCCTGGGCGGTCTGGGAGGGAAATGGCTACACCTTC. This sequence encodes CAWAVWEGNGYTF.

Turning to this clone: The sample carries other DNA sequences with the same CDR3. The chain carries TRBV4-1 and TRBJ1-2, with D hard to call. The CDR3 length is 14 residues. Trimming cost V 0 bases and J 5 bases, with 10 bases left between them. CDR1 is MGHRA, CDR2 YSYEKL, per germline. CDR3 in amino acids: CASSQDRTPYGYTF. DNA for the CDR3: TGCGCCAGCAGCCAAGATAGGACTCCTTATGGCTACACCTTC.

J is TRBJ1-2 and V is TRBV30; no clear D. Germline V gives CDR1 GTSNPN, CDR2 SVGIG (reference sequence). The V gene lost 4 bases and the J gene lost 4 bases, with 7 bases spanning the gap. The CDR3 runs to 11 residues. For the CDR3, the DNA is TGTGCCTGGATTGCAGGCTATGGCTACACCTTC. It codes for CAWIAGYGYTF.

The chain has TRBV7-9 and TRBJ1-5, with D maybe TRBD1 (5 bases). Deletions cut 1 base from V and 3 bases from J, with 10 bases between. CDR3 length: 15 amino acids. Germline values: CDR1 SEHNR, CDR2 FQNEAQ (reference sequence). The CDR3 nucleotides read TGTGCCAGCAGCTTAGGGGGACTTAACAATCAGCCCCAGCATTTT. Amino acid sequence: CASSLGGLNNQPQHF.

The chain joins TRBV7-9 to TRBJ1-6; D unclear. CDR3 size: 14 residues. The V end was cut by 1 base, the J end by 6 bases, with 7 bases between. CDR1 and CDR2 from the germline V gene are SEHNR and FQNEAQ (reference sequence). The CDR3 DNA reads TGTGCCAGCAGCTTAGACGGCAGTAATTCACCCCTCCACTTT. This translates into CASSLDGSNSPLHF.

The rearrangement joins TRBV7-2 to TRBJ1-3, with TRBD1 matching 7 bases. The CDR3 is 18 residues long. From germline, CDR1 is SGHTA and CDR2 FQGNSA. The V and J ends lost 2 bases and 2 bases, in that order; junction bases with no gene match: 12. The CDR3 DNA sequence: TGTGCCAGCAGCTTAAGCCCCCTCCGACAGGGACCTGGAAACACCATATATTTT. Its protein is CASSLSPLRQGPGNTIYF.

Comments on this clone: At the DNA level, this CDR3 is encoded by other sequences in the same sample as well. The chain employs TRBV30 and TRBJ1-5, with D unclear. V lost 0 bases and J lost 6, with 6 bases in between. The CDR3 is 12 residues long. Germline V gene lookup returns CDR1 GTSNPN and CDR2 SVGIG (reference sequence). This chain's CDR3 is CAWSVPGQPQHF. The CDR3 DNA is TGTGCCTGGAGTGTGCCGGGTCAGCCCCAGCATTTT.

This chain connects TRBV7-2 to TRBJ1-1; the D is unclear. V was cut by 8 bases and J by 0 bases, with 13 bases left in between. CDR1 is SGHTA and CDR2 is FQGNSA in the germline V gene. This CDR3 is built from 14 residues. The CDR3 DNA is TGTGCCAGCGGTAGGGTAGTAATGAACACTGAAGCTTTCTTT. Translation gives CASGRVVMNTEAFF.

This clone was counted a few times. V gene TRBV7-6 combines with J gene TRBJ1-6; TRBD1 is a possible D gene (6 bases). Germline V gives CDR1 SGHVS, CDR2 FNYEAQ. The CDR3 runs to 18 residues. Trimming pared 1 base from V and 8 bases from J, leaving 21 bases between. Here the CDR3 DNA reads TGTGCCAGCAGCTTAGTTGTCGGGGGCGCGGGTTCGGATTCACCCCTCCACTTT. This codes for CASSLVVGGAGSDSPLHF.